This TCR beta chain was identified in a study of early T cells in non-severe SARS-CoV-2 infection. Overall study context: Sequenced bulk RNA came from whole blood that was unsorted, and chains were unpaired.

The TCR library protocol was used to attach unique molecular identifiers. These identifiers were attached to individual cDNA molecules. TCRdb processed the 5' RACE reads anew with MiXCR; each CDR3 protein has one entry. This sample has 100,000 to 150,000 distinct CDR3 sequences, with about 15% found just once. This clonotype has just a few counts. Its antigen is unknown. General study points: Missing private and CD4 specificities, VDJdb matching favored anti-spike CD8 responses.

This CDR3 has 13 amino acids. With 0 bases removed from V and 4 bases from J, the gap between germline ends came to 9 bases. Germline CDR1 and CDR2: DFQATT and SNEGSKA (reference sequence). The sequenced sample consisted of whole blood. The TCR originated in an adult who was a healthcare worker with PCR-confirmed SARS-CoV-2 infection or an uninfected control (not recorded which). The chain recombines TRBV20-1 with TRBJ1-1; D gene uncertain. In DNA form, the CDR3 reads TGCAGTGCTAGAGAGGCGGGAGGCACTGAAGCTTTCTTT. This encodes CSAREAGGTEAFF.